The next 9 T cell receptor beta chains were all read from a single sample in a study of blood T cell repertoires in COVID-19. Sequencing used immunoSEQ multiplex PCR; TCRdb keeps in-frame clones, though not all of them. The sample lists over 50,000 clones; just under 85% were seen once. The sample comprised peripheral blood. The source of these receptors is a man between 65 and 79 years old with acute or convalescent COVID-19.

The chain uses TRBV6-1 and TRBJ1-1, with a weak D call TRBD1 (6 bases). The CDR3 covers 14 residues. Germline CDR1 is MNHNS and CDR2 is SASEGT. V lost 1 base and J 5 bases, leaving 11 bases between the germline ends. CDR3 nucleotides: TGTGCCAGCAGTGAAGGGGGGCTGGGGACTGAAGCTTTCTTT. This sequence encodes CASSEGGLGTEAFF.

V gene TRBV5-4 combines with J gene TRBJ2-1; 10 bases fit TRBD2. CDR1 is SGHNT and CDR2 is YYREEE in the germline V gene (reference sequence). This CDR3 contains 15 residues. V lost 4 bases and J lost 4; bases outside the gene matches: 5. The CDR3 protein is CASSRSGGEYNEQFF. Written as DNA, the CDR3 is TGTGCCAGCAGCCGAAGCGGGGGGGAGTACAATGAGCAGTTCTTC.

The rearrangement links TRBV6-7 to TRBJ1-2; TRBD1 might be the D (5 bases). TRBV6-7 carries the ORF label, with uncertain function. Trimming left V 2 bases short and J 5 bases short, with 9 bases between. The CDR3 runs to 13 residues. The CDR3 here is CASSYRGYYGYTF. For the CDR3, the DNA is TGTGCCAGCAGTTACAGGGGTTATTATGGCTACACCTTC.

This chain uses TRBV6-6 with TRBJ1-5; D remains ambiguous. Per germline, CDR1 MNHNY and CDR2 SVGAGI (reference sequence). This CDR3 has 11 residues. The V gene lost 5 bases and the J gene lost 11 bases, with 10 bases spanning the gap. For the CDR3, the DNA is TGTGCCAGCAGTACCCAAACGGCCCAGCATTTT. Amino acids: CASSTQTAQHF.

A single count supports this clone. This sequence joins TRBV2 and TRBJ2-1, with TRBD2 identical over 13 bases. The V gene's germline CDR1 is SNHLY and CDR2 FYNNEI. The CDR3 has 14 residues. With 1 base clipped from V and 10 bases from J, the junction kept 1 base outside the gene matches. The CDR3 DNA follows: TGTGCCAGCAGTGAAGAGGGACTAGCGGGGGAGCAGTTCTTC. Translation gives CASSEEGLAGEQFF.

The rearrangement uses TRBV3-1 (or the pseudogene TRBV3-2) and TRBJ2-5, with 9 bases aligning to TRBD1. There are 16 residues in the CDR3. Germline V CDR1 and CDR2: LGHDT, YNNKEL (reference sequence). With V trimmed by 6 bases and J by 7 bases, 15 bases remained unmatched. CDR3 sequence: CASSPTDRGIPGTQYF. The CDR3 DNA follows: TGTGCCAGCAGTCCCACGGACAGGGGCATCCCGGGGACCCAGTACTTC.

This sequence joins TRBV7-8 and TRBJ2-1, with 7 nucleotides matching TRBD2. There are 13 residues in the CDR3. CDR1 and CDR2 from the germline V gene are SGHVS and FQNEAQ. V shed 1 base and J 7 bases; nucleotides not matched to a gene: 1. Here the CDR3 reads CASSLGGGNEQFF. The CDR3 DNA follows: TGTGCCAGCAGCTTAGGGGGGGGGAATGAGCAGTTCTTC.

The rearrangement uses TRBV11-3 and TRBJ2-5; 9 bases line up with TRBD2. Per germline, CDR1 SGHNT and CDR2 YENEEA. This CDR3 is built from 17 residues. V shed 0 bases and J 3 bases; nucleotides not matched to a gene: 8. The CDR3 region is CASSLDTSRGGEETQYF. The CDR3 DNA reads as TGTGCCAGCAGCTTAGATACCTCGCGGGGGGGCGAAGAGACCCAGTACTTC.

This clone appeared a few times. The chain's CDR3 is CASSPRHNAGNEQFF. DNA for the CDR3: TGTGCCAGCAGCCCCCGACATAATGCTGGGAATGAGCAGTTCTTC. The chain employs TRBV9 and TRBJ2-1; D is undetermined. V lost 4 bases, J lost 7 bases, and 18 bases lay in between. The CDR3 sequence is 15 residues long. The germline V gene encodes CDR1 SGDLS and CDR2 YYNGEE.